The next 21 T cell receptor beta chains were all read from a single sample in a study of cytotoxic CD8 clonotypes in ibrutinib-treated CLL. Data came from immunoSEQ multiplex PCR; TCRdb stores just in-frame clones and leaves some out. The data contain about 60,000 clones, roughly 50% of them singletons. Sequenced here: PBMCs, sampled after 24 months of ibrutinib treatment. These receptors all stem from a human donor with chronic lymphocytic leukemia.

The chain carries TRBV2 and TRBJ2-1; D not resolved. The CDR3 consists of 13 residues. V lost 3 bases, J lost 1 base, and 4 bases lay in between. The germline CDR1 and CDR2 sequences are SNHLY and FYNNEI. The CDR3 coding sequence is TGTGCCAGCAGTGAGGGGTCCTACAATGAGCAGTTCTTC. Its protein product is CASSEGSYNEQFF.

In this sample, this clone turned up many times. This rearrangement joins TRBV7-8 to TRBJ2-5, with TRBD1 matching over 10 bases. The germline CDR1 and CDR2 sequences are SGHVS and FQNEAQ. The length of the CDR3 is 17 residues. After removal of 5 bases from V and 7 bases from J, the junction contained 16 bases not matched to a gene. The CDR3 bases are TGTGCCAGCAGCCTCTTAACCGGGACAGGGGCAATCGGGACCCAGTACTTC. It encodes CASSLLTGTGAIGTQYF.

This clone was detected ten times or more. This CDR3 reads CASSLVGSYEQYF. Here the CDR3 DNA reads TGTGCCAGCAGCTTGGTAGGGAGCTACGAGCAGTACTTC. J is TRBJ2-7 and V is TRBV5-4; possible D gene TRBD2, 5 bases. This CDR3 region has 13 residues. V shed 0 bases and J shed 3 bases, with 7 bases lying between them. In germline, CDR1 is SGHNT, CDR2 YYREEE (reference sequence). The full variable domain, its missing parts supplied by reference TRBV5-4 and TRBJ2-7, is ETGVTQSPTHLIKTRGQQVTLRCSSQSGHNTVSWYQQALGQGPQFIFQYYREEENGRGNFPPRFSGLQFPNYSSELNVNALELDDSALYLCASSLVGSYEQYFGPGTRLTVT.

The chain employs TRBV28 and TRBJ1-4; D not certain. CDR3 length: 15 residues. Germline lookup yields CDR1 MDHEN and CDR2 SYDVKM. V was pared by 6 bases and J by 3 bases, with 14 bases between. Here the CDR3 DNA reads TGTGCCAGCAGGCCGGACGGAGGATCTAATGAAAAACTGTTTTTT. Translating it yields CASRPDGGSNEKLFF.

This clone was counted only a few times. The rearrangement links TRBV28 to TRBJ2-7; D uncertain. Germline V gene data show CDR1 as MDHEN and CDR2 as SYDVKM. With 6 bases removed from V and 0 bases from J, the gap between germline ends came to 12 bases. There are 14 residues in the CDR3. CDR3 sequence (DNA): TGTGCCAGCAGATCTTATGTCGGCTCCTACGAGCAGTACTTC. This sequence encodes CASRSYVGSYEQYF.

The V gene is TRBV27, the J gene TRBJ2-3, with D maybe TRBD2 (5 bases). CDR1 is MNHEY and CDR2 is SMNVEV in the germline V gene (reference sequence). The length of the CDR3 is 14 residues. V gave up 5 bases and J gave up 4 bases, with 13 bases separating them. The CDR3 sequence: CASSTRASADTQYF. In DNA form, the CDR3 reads TGTGCCAGCAGTACGAGGGCGTCGGCAGATACGCAGTATTTT.

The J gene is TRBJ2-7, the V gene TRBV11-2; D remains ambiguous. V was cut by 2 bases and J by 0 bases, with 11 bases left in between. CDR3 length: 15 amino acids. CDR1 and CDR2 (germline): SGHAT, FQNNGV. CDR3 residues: CASSLRSGLSYEQYF. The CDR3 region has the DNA TGTGCCAGCAGCTTAAGGTCTGGCCTCTCCTACGAGCAGTACTTC.

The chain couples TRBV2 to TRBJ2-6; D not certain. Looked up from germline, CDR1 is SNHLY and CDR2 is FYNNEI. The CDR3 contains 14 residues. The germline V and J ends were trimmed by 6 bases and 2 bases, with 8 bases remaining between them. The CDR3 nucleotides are TGTGCCAGCAGGGCGATTCCTGGGGCCAACGTCCTGACTTTC. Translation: CASRAIPGANVLTF.

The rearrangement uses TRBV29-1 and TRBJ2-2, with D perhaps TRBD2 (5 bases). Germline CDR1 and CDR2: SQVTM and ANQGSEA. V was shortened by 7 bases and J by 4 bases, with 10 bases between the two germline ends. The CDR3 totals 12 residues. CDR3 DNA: TGCAGCGCTGGAGCGGTCACCGGGGAGCTGTTTTTT. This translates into CSAGAVTGELFF.

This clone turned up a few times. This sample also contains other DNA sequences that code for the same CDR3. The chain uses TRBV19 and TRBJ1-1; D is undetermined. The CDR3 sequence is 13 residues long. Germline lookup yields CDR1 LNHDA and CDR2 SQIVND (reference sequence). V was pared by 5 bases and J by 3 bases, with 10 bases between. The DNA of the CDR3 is TGTGCCAGTAGTGCCCCAGGCTACACTGAAGCTTTCTTT. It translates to CASSAPGYTEAFF.

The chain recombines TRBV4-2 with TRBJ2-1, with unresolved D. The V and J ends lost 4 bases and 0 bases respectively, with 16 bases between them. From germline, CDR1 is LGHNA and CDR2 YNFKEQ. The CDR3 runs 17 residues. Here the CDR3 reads CASSPEMDVSSYNEQFF. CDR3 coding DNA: TGTGCCAGCAGCCCCGAGATGGACGTCAGCTCCTACAATGAGCAGTTCTTC.

The CDR3 DNA reads TGTGCCAGCAGCTTAGCTAGCGGGAGGTTTGAGACCCAGTACTTC. As protein: CASSLASGRFETQYF. The chain links TRBV7-2 to TRBJ2-5; 10 bases match TRBD2. Germline V gives CDR1 SGHTA, CDR2 FQGNSA. V trimming: 0 bases; J trimming: 5 bases; junction bases outside the gene matches: 3. This CDR3 has 15 residues.

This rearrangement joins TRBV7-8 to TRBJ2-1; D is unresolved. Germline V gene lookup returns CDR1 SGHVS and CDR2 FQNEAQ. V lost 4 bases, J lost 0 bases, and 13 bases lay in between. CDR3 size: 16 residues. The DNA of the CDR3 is TGTGCCAGCAGCTCGTTCCGTTTTAGCTCCTACAATGAGCAGTTCTTC. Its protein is CASSSFRFSSYNEQFF. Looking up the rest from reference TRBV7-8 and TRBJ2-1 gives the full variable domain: GAGVSQSPRYKVAKRGQDVALRCDPISGHVSLFWYQQALGQGPEFLTYFQNEAQLDKSGLPSDRFFAERPEGSVSTLKIQRTQQEDSAVYLCASSSFRFSSYNEQFFGPGTRLTVL.

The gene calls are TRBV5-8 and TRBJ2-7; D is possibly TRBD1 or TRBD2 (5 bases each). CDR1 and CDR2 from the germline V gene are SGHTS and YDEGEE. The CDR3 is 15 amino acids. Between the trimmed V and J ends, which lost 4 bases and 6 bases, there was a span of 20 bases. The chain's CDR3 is CASSPGYGVGTEQYF. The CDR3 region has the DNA TGTGCCAGCAGCCCGGGTTACGGGGTGGGGACCGAGCAGTACTTC.

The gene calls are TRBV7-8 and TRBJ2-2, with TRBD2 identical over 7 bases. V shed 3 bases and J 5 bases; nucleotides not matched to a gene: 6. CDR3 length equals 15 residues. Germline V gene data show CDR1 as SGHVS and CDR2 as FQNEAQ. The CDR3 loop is CASSFRTSNTGELFF. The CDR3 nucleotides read TGTGCCAGCAGCTTCCGGACTAGTAATACCGGGGAGCTGTTTTTT.

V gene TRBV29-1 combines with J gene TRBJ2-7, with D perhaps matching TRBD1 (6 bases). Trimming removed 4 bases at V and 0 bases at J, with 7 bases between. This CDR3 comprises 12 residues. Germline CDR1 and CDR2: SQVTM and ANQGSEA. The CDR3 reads CSVGQDSYEQYF. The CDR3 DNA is TGCAGCGTTGGACAGGACTCCTACGAGCAGTACTTC.

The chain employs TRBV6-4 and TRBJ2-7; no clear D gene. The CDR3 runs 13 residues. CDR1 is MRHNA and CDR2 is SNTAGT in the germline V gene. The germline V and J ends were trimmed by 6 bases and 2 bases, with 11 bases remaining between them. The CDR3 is CASRDTDPYEQYV. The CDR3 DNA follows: TGTGCCAGCAGAGACACAGACCCCTACGAGCAGTACGTC.

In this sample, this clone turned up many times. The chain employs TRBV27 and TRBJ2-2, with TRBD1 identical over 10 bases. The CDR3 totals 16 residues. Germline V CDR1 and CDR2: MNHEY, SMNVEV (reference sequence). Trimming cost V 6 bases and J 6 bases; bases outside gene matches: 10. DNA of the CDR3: TGTGCCAGCAGGTCCGGGACAGGGGCCAGGTCCGGGGAGCTGTTTTTT. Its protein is CASRSGTGARSGELFF.

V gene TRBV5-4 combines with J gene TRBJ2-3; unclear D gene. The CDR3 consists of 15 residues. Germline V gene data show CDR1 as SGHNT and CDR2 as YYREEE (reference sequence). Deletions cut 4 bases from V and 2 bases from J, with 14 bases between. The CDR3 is CASSQEVRSTDTQYF. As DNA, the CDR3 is TGTGCCAGCAGCCAAGAGGTTCGGTCCACAGATACGCAGTATTTT.

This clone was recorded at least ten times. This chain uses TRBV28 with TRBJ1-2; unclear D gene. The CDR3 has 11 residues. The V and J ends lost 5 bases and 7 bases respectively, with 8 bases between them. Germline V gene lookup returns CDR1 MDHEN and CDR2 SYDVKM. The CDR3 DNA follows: TGTGCCAGCAGTGGCCGGTTTGGCTACACCTTC. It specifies CASSGRFGYTF.

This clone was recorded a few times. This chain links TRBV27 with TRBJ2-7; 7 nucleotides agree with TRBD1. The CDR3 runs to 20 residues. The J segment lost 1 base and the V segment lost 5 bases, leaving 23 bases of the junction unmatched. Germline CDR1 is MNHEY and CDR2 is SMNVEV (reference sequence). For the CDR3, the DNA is TGTGCCAGCAGTAATCCGCCCAAGAAAGTCCCGGGACAGTCATCCTACGAGCAGTACGTC. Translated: CASSNPPKKVPGQSSYEQYV.